This TCR beta chain was sequenced in a study of early T cells in non-severe SARS-CoV-2 infection. Background on the study: Alpha and beta chains were unpaired, from unsorted whole-blood bulk RNA.

Individual cDNA molecules received unique molecular identifiers during library preparation. MiXCR, run by TCRdb on the 5' RACE reads, gives a single entry per CDR3 protein. In the table there are 45,000 or so distinct CDR3 sequences, around 7.8% of which are singletons. Looked up from germline, CDR1 is LGHDT and CDR2 is YNNKEL (reference sequence). This CDR3 is built from 19 residues. V gave up 6 bases and J gave up 7 bases, with 30 bases separating them. This clonotype showed up just a few times. The chain uses TRBV3-1 and TRBJ2-2; D may be TRBD2 (6 bases). The sequence was obtained from an adult who was a healthcare worker with PCR-confirmed SARS-CoV-2 infection or an uninfected control (not recorded which). Material for sequencing was whole blood. DNA for the CDR3: TGTGCCAGCAGGCGGGGCCCTAAGAGGACTACTGAGTCGCGCGGGGAGCTGTTTTTT. Its translation: CASRRGPKRTTESRGELFF. Complete variable domain (other parts from reference TRBV3-1 and TRBJ2-2): DTAVSQTPKYLVTQMGNDKSIKCEQNLGHDTMYWYKQDSKKFLKIMFSYNNKELIINETVPNRFSPKSPDKAHLNLHINSLELGDSAVYFCASRRGPKRTTESRGELFFGEGSRLTVL.